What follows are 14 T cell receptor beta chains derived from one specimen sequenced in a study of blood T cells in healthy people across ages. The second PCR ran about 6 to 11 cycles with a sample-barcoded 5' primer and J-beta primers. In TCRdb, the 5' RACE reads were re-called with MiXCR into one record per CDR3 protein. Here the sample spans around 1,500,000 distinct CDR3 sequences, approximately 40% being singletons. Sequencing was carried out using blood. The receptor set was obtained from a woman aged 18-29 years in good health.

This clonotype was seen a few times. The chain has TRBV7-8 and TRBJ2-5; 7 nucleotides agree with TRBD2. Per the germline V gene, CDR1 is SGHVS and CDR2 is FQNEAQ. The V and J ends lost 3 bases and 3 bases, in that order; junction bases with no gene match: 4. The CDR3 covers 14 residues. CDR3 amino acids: CASSFGTTKETQYF. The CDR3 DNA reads TGTGCCAGCAGCTTCGGGACTACTAAAGAGACCCAGTACTTC.

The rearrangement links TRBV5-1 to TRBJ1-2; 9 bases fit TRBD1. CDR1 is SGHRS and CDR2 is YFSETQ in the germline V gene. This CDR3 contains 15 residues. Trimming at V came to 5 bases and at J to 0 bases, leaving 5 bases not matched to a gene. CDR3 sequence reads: CASSWTGAANYGYTF. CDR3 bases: TGCGCCAGCAGTTGGACAGGGGCGGCTAACTATGGCTACACCTTC.

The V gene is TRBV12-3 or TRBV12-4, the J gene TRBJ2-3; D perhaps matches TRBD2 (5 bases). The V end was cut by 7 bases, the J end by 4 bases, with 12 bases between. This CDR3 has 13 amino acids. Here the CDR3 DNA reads TGTGCCAGCACCGGGGTTAGCGCAGATACGCAGTATTTT. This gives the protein CASTGVSADTQYF.

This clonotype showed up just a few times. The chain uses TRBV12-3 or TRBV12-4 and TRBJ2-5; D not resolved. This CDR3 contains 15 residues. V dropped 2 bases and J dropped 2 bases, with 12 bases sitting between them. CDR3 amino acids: CASSLRTQDQETQYF. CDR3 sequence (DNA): TGTGCCAGCAGTTTACGGACGCAAGATCAAGAGACCCAGTACTTC.

The CDR3 loop is CASSRSGTPGELFF. The CDR3 DNA reads as TGTGCCAGCAGTCGTTCCGGGACGCCCGGGGAGCTGTTTTTT. The V call is TRBV3-1, the J call TRBJ2-2; D tentatively fits TRBD1 or TRBD2 (5 bases each). The CDR3 extends over 14 amino acids. V was trimmed by 6 bases and J by 6 bases, leaving 14 bases between them. Germline CDR1 and CDR2: LGHDT and YNNKEL (reference sequence).

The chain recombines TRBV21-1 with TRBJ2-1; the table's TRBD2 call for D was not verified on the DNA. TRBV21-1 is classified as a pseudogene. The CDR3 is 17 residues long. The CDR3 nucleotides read TGTGCCAGCAGCTCCTTGCCCGGGACTACGAAGAACAATGAGCAGTTCTTC. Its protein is CASSSLPGTTKNNEQFF.

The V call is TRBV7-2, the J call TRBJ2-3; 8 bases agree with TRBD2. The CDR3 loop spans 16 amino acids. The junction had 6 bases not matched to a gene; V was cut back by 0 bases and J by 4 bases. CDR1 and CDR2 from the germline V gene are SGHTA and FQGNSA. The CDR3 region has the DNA TGTGCCAGCAGCTTAGCGCTCCTAGCGGGCCCAGATACGCAGTATTTT. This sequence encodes CASSLALLAGPDTQYF.

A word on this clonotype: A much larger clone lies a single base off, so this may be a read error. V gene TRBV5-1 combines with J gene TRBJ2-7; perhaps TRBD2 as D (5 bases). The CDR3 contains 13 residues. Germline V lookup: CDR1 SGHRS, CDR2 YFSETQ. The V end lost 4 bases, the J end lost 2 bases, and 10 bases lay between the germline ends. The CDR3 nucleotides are TGCGCCAGCAGCCCCGGGAATACCTACGAGCAGTACTTC. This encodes CASSPGNTYEQYF.

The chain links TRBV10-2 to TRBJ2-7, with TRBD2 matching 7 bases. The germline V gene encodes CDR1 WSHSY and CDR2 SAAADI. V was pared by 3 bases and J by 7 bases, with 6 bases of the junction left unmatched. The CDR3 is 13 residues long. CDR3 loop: CASSDGTKGEQYF. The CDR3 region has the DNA TGCGCCAGCAGTGACGGGACTAAGGGGGAGCAGTACTTC.

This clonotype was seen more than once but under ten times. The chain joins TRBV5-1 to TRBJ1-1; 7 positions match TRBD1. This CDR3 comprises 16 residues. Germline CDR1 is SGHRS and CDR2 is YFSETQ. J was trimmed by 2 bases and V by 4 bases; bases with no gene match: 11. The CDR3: CASSLGTVGRNTEAFF. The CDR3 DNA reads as TGCGCCAGCAGCCTCGGGACAGTGGGACGAAACACTGAAGCTTTCTTT.

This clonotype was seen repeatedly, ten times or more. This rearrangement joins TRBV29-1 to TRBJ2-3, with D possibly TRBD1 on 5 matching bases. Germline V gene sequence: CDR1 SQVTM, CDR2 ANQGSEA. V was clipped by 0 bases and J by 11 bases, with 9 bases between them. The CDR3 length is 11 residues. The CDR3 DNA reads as TGCAGCGTTGAAGATTGGGGCCAGCAGTATTTT. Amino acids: CSVEDWGQQYF.

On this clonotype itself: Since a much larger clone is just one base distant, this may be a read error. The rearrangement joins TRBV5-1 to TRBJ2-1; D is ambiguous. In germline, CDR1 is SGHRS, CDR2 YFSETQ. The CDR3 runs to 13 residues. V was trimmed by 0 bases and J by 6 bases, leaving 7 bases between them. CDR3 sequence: CASSLGDLNEQFF. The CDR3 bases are TGCGCCAGCAGCTTGGGTGATCTCAATGAGCAGTTCTTC.

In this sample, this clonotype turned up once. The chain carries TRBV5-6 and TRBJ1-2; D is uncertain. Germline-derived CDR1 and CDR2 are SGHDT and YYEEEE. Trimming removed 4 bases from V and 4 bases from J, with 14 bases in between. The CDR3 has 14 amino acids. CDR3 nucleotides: TGTGCCAGCAGCGAGCCCTTAACCCTCTATGGCTACACCTTC. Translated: CASSEPLTLYGYTF.

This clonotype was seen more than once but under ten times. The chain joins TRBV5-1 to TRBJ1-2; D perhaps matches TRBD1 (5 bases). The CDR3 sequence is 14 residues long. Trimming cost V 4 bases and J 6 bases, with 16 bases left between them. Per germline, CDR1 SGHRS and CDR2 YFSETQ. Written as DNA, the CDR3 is TGCGCCAGCAGCCTGGGGGAGGCCGAGGATGGCTACACCTTC. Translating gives CASSLGEAEDGYTF.